A selection of T cell receptor beta chains follows, all from one sample in a study of siplizumab effects on memory and regulatory T cells. Libraries were prepared by immunoSEQ multiplex PCR; TCRdb keeps only in-frame clonotypes and omits some of them. The sample includes 85,000 to 90,000 clones, about nine tenths seen only once; the top ten take 15%. Sample: CD4+ T cells sorted from blood. The receptors stem from a human donor in good health. Both conserved end residues are part of each CDR3. The D gene is left open where the match is weak. Clone size is stated in some rows and not others, as once, few, many or a class when expanded.

D,J,size,V,CDR3,DNA
-,TRBJ2-3,-,TRBV7-9,CASSLAGPAADTQYF,TGTGCCAGCAGCCTCGCCGGGCCCGCAGCAGATACGCAGTATTTT
-,TRBJ2-1,-,TRBV21-1,CASSPVVGTSGSSSYNEQFF,TGTGCCAGCAGCCCAGTGGTCGGGACTAGCGGGAGCTCCTCCTACAATGAGCAGTTCTTC
-,TRBJ1-5,-,TRBV10-3,CAISESMDQPQHF,TGTGCCATCAGTGAGTCTATGGATCAGCCCCAGCATTTT
-,TRBJ1-1,-,TRBV29-1,CSVGRLNTEAFF,TGCAGCGTCGGACGGTTAAACACTGAAGCTTTCTTT
-,TRBJ1-2,-,TRBV4-2,CASSQDPAGTNYGYTF,TGTGCCAGCAGCCAAGACCCGGCAGGGACGAACTATGGCTACACCTTC
TRBD2,TRBJ2-3,-,TRBV9,CASSVDLAVPTDTQYF,TGTGCCAGCAGCGTAGATCTAGCGGTTCCCACAGATACGCAGTATTTT
TRBD1,TRBJ2-3,-,TRBV10-1,CASSPGTGSDTQYF,TGCGCCAGCAGCCCCGGGACAGGGTCAGATACGCAGTATTTT
-,TRBJ2-1,-,TRBV5-8,CAKRGPLYNEQFF,TGTGCCAAGAGGGGACCCCTCTACAATGAGCAGTTCTTC
-,TRBJ2-1,-,TRBV5-1,CASSFEVGSHNEQFF,TGCGCCAGCAGCTTTGAAGTAGGGTCTCACAATGAGCAGTTCTTC
-,TRBJ1-2,-,TRBV6-4,CASSGQLGYTF,TGTGCCAGCAGTGGACAATTAGGCTACACCTTC
TRBD1,TRBJ1-4,-,TRBV29-1,CSARQGTNEKLFF,TGCAGCGCTCGACAGGGAACTAATGAAAAACTGTTTTTT
TRBD2,TRBJ2-7,once,TRBV27,CASSLTPSISGRAGEQYF,TGTGCCAGCAGTTTAACCCCATCAATAAGCGGGAGGGCCGGCGAGCAGTACTTC
-,TRBJ2-1,-,TRBV7-9,CASSLGQGWLAGNEQFF,TGTGCCAGCAGCTTAGGACAGGGGTGGCTAGCGGGAAATGAGCAGTTCTTC
-,TRBJ2-2,-,TRBV6-5,CASTRGASSGELFF,TGTGCCAGCACCAGAGGGGCCAGCTCCGGGGAGCTGTTTTTT
-,TRBJ2-1,-,TRBV6-5,CASSSSNEQFF,TGTGCCAGCAGTTCGAGCAATGAGCAGTTCTTC
-,TRBJ2-7,-,TRBV28,CASSLTPASTYEQYF,TGTGCCAGCAGTTTAACCCCGGCTAGTACCTACGAGCAGTACTTC
-,TRBJ1-2,-,TRBV12-5,CASGLSGIYGYTF,TGTGCTAGTGGTTTATCAGGGATCTATGGCTACACCTTC
-,TRBJ2-1,-,TRBV6-6,CASRTSPHEQFF,TGTGCCAGCAGGACTAGTCCCCATGAGCAGTTCTTC
TRBD2,TRBJ2-3,-,TRBV13,CASSPRRTSGRDTQYF,TGTGCCAGCAGCCCCCGACGGACTAGCGGGAGAGATACGCAGTATTTT
-,TRBJ1-5,-,TRBV19,CASTPLGQGRQPQHF,TGTGCCAGTACCCCGCTGGGGCAGGGACGTCAGCCCCAGCATTTT
TRBD2,TRBJ2-2,-,TRBV9,CASSPPGGSGPANTGELFF,TGTGCCAGCAGCCCCCCGGGGGGTAGCGGGCCCGCGAACACCGGGGAGCTGTTTTTT
-,TRBJ1-3,-,TRBV30,CAWSGPGGNTIYF,TGTGCCTGGAGTGGCCCGGGGGGAAACACCATATATTTT
TRBD1,TRBJ2-5,-,TRBV25-1,CASSEYGQGSRETQYF,TGTGCCAGCAGTGAATACGGACAGGGGAGTAGAGAGACCCAGTACTTC
-,TRBJ1-1,-,TRBV6-5,CASSERQSRTEAFF,TGTGCCAGCAGTGAAAGACAGAGTAGGACTGAAGCTTTCTTT
-,TRBJ2-2,-,TRBV9,CASSVGGANTGELFF,TGTGCCAGCAGCGTAGGTGGCGCGAACACCGGGGAGCTGTTTTTT
-,TRBJ2-3,once,TRBV5-4,CASSFSDSGYTDTQYF,TGTGCCAGCAGCTTCTCGGACAGCGGATACACAGATACGCAGTATTTT
-,TRBJ2-2,-,TRBV28,CASLRTVNTGELFF,TGTGCCAGCTTACGGACAGTTAACACCGGGGAGCTGTTTTTT
-,TRBJ2-1,-,TRBV5-4,CASSLGGNSNEQFF,TGTGCCAGCAGCTTGGGCGGGAACTCCAATGAGCAGTTCTTC
-,TRBJ1-1,-,TRBV5-4,CASSPHPDRIGNTEAFF,TGTGCCAGCAGCCCTCACCCCGACAGAATAGGGAACACTGAAGCTTTCTTT
-,TRBJ2-1,-,TRBV7-6,CASSLVSGRSAEQFF,TGTGCCAGCAGCTTAGTATCCGGGAGAAGTGCTGAGCAGTTCTTC
-,TRBJ1-5,-,TRBV7-8,CASSLSGQVSQPQHF,TGTGCTAGCAGCTTAAGCGGGCAGGTGAGTCAGCCCCAGCATTTT